This T cell receptor (beta chain) was found in a study of post-analysis software for immune sequencing data. This clonotype has more than one count but fewer than ten. Antigen specificity is unknown. cDNA libraries for TCR beta contained unique molecular identifiers. T cells, roughly 0.95 to 10 million of them, yielded 500,000 to 600,000 cDNA molecules. MiXCR, run by TCRdb on the PCR reads, gives a single entry per CDR3 protein. The table records about 570,000 distinct CDR3 sequences, around 36% of them present only once. Study conclusions and caveats: Patients used about five TRBV segments, including TRBV5-6, TRBV5-1 and TRBV20-1, more often than controls.

The V and J ends lost 0 bases and 7 bases respectively, with 12 bases between them. Germline assignment: CDR1 DFQATT and CDR2 SNEGSKA (reference sequence). The CDR3 is made up of 13 amino acids. Sequencing was done on a sample of blood. The chain joins TRBV20-1 to TRBJ1-1; the D is unclear. The TCR was taken from a girl younger than 18 with multiple sclerosis. CDR3 protein: CSARDAAPYEAFF. As DNA, the CDR3 is TGCAGTGCTAGAGATGCGGCCCCCTATGAAGCTTTCTTT.